Following are 8 T cell receptor beta chains from one sample sequenced in a study of cytomegalovirus exposure and HLA in healthy donors. PCR involved 60 Vbeta and 13 Jbeta primers. Assay: immunoSEQ multiplex PCR; the TCRdb copy retains only in-frame clones and omits some. The sample yields fewer than 150,000 clones, approximately 15% seen once. Sequencing was done on a sample of PBMCs. The source of these receptors is a woman between 18 and 29 years old in good health and CMV-seronegative.

This clone showed up just a few times. The chain links TRBV5-1 to TRBJ2-1, with D possibly being TRBD2 (6 bases). Germline V gene lookup returns CDR1 SGHRS and CDR2 YFSETQ. V was shortened by 4 bases and J by 0 bases, with 17 bases between the two germline ends. CDR3 size: 17 residues. CDR3 sequence: CASSPARGSGSYNEQFF. The DNA of the CDR3 is TGCGCCAGCAGCCCGGCCCGCGGTAGCGGCTCCTACAATGAGCAGTTCTTC.

This clone has a handful of counts. The chain is built from TRBV28 and TRBJ1-4, with a tentative D call TRBD1 (6 bases). Germline CDR1 MDHEN, CDR2 SYDVKM. V lost 3 bases and J lost 6, with 11 bases in between. The CDR3 loop spans 14 amino acids. The chain's CDR3 is CASSLGDTHEKLFF. The CDR3 DNA reads TGTGCCAGCAGTTTGGGGGACACCCATGAAAAACTGTTTTTT.

There are a few counts of this clone. This sequence joins TRBV5-4 and TRBJ2-2, with 8 nucleotides matching TRBD1. Trimming removed 4 bases from V and 6 bases from J; junction bases left unmatched: 17. The germline CDR1 and CDR2 sequences are SGHNT and YYREEE (reference sequence). The CDR3 length is 18 residues. The CDR3 coding sequence is TGTGCCAGCAGCCAATACCTCACGGACAGGGTGATGGCCGGGGAGCTGTTTTTT. Translation gives CASSQYLTDRVMAGELFF. Looking up the rest from reference TRBV5-4 and TRBJ2-2 gives the full variable domain: ETGVTQSPTHLIKTRGQQVTLRCSSQSGHNTVSWYQQALGQGPQFIFQYYREEENGRGNFPPRFSGLQFPNYSSELNVNALELDDSALYLCASSQYLTDRVMAGELFFGEGSRLTVL.

This clone was seen more than once but under ten times. The chain joins TRBV30 to TRBJ1-2, with 7 bases fitting TRBD1. V shed 7 bases and J 7 bases; nucleotides not matched to a gene: 9. This CDR3 comprises 12 residues. Germline CDR1 GTSNPN, CDR2 SVGIG (reference sequence). The CDR3 spells CALTRGKGGYTF. The CDR3 bases are TGTGCCTTAACCAGGGGGAAGGGTGGCTACACCTTC.

This chain uses TRBV29-1 with TRBJ1-2; 11 bases map to TRBD1. Losses at the gene ends were 3 bases for V and 4 bases for J; bases not matched to a gene: 4. The length of the CDR3 is 14 residues. Germline V gene sequence: CDR1 SQVTM, CDR2 ANQGSEA. As DNA, the CDR3 is TGCAGCGTTGACCGGACAGGGGGCCTCTATGGCTACACCTTC. Protein sequence: CSVDRTGGLYGYTF.

The chain uses TRBV11-3 and TRBJ1-2, with D perhaps matching TRBD1 (6 bases). Trimming cost V 3 bases and J 4 bases, with 15 bases left between them. The CDR3 runs to 15 residues. The V gene's germline CDR1 is SGHNT and CDR2 YENEEA. CDR3 nucleotides: TGTGCCAGCAGCTTCGAAACAGGGCGCCTCTATGGCTACACCTTC. It translates to CASSFETGRLYGYTF.

This clone was seen a handful of times. The rearrangement links TRBV10-3 to TRBJ2-5; weak D call: TRBD2 (6 bases). Germline assignment: CDR1 ENHRY and CDR2 SYGVKD. This CDR3 comprises 13 residues. Trimming cost V 3 bases and J 9 bases, with 14 bases left between them. The CDR3 reads CAISDHPGEAQYF. CDR3 sequence (DNA): TGTGCCATCAGTGATCATCCGGGGGAGGCCCAGTACTTC.

The gene calls are TRBV27 and TRBJ2-1, with D unclear. V was trimmed by 4 bases and J by 2 bases, leaving 15 bases between them. CDR1 is MNHEY and CDR2 is SMNVEV in the germline V gene (reference sequence). The CDR3 is 16 amino acids. CDR3 bases: TGTGCCAGCAGTTCCCCTCCAGGCCCTCCCTACAATGAGCAGTTCTTC. Protein product: CASSSPPGPPYNEQFF.